This entry concerns a single T cell receptor (beta chain). Sequenced by immunoSEQ multiplex PCR; TCRdb stores in-frame clones only, minus some. The sample carries some 50,000 clones, roughly 71% recorded once. CDR1 is MDHEN and CDR2 is SYDVKM in the germline V gene. The CDR3 covers 14 residues. Trimming removed 11 bases at V and 2 bases at J, with 13 bases between. These data come from a study of T cell clones after liver transplantation. Study summary: Post-transplant blood was tracked for graft-donor-reactive T cell clones identified in a pre-transplant mixed lymphocyte reaction. Tolerance: complete withdrawal held at least one year, liver enzymes staying within twice normal.

This specimen consisted of CD4+ T cells from blood, obtained at the 22-month timepoint. The V call is TRBV28, the J call TRBJ1-6, with D tentatively TRBD1 (6 bases). This receptor was taken from a human patient who received a liver transplant. T cells may partly derive from the graft donor. The CDR3 nucleotides are TGTGCCGCAGTAGGGGGGACCTATAATTCACCCCTCCACTTT. Amino acids: CAAVGGTYNSPLHF.